This passage covers 16 T cell receptor beta chains from one sample sequenced in a study of T cells in Graves' hyperthyroidism and ophthalmopathy. RNA transcripts were the template for amplifying TCR beta CDR3 regions. HTBI primers were employed in a first-round RT-PCR of the TCR CDR3. In TCRdb, the multiplex PCR reads were re-called with MiXCR into one record per CDR3 protein. The sample lists 540,000 or so distinct CDR3 sequences; less than 20% were seen once. The sample was blood. Receptors originate from a woman under 40 with Graves' hyperthyroidism.

This rearrangement joins TRBV6-1 to TRBJ1-2, with 8 bases that match TRBD1. Germline lookup yields CDR1 MNHNS and CDR2 SASEGT. CDR3 size: 17 residues. J lost 4 bases, V lost 5 bases, and 15 bases had no gene match. As DNA, the CDR3 is TGTGCCAGCAGTCAATCAGGGGGCGCGCTGGGAACCTATGGCTACACCTTC. It specifies CASSQSGGALGTYGYTF.

This clonotype was counted many times. The J gene is TRBJ1-1, the V gene TRBV5-6; D is uncertain. Between the trimmed V and J ends, which lost 4 bases and 7 bases, there was a span of 11 bases. This CDR3 region has 12 residues. Looked up from germline, CDR1 is SGHDT and CDR2 is YYEEEE. The CDR3 region is CASSIVRSEAFF. DNA of the CDR3: TGTGCCAGCAGCATCGTAAGAAGTGAAGCTTTCTTT.

The gene calls are TRBV6-2 or TRBV6-3 and TRBJ2-7, with 8 bases that match TRBD1. The CDR3 covers 12 residues. Germline V CDR1 and CDR2: MNHEY, SVGEGT. V dropped 8 bases and J dropped 6; count of bases not matched to a gene: 6. DNA of the CDR3: TGTGCCAGCCGCAGGGGGCAAGGCGAGCAGTACTTC. This sequence encodes CASRRGQGEQYF.

This chain uses TRBV2 with TRBJ2-4; tentatively, D is TRBD2 (6 bases). From germline, CDR1 is SNHLY and CDR2 FYNNEI. The CDR3 length is 10 residues. The germline V and J ends were trimmed by 8 bases and 11 bases, with 10 bases remaining between them. In nucleotides, the CDR3 is TGTGCCAGCGGGGGGAGTTTTCAGTACTTC. Protein sequence: CASGGSFQYF.

The sample holds many counts of this clonotype. The V gene is TRBV20-1, the J gene TRBJ1-2; D ambiguous. Germline CDR1 and CDR2: DFQATT and SNEGSKA (reference sequence). Trimming removed 1 base at V and 7 bases at J, with 7 bases between. The CDR3 length is 11 residues. The CDR3 reads CSARGVGGYTF. The CDR3 DNA follows: TGCAGTGCTAGAGGGGTTGGTGGCTACACCTTC.

This clonotype was counted ten times or more. V and J are TRBV20-1 and TRBJ2-7, with 16 positions matching TRBD2. This CDR3 spans 17 amino acids. The germline V gene encodes CDR1 DFQATT and CDR2 SNEGSKA (reference sequence). V trimming: 6 bases; J trimming: 5 bases; junction bases outside the gene matches: 13. In DNA, the CDR3 is TGCAGTGCGCCCGGGACTAGCGGGAGGGCCGAGGTCCACGAGCAGTACTTC. This encodes CSAPGTSGRAEVHEQYF.

In this sample, this clonotype turned up a few times. The chain recombines TRBV10-3 with TRBJ2-2; 8 positions agree with TRBD1. After removal of 2 bases from V and 7 bases from J, the junction contained 6 bases not matched to a gene. In germline, CDR1 is ENHRY, CDR2 SYGVKD. The CDR3 totals 15 residues. DNA for the CDR3: TGTGCCATCAGTGAGCTGACAGGGGATCACGGGGAGCTGTTTTTT. Translation: CAISELTGDHGELFF.

This clonotype was recorded a few times. V is TRBV6-5 and J is TRBJ2-6; no clear D gene. Germline V gene data show CDR1 as MNHEY and CDR2 as SVGAGI. The V end lost 2 bases, the J end lost 2 bases, and 13 bases lay between the germline ends. This CDR3 spans 17 amino acids. In DNA, the CDR3 is TGTGCCAGCAGTTACCTGCTACCGCGGCCTGGGGCCAACGTCCTGACTTTC. Translating it yields CASSYLLPRPGANVLTF.

This chain uses TRBV12-3 or TRBV12-4 with TRBJ1-3; D unclear. This CDR3 has 13 residues. V was trimmed by 3 bases and J by 6 bases, leaving 9 bases between them. CDR3 in DNA: TGTGCCAGCAGTTTTGGCCCCATAAACACCATATATTTT. Its protein product is CASSFGPINTIYF.

V usage is TRBV9 and J usage is TRBJ2-1, with 12 nucleotides matching TRBD2. V lost 4 bases to trimming and J lost 6 bases; unmatched junction nucleotides: 8. In germline, CDR1 is SGDLS, CDR2 YYNGEE. The CDR3 loop spans 16 amino acids. CDR3 sequence (DNA): TGTGCCAGCAGCCCGCCGACTAGCGGGAGTTTCAATGAGCAGTTCTTC. It codes for CASSPPTSGSFNEQFF.

This clonotype came up many times. The chain combines TRBV6-1 with TRBJ1-5, with TRBD1 as a possible D gene (5 bases). Trimming took 10 bases from V and 4 from J, leaving 14 bases between them. Germline V gives CDR1 MNHNS, CDR2 SASEGT. CDR3 length: 13 amino acids. This CDR3 is CATSRDGNQPQHF. CDR3 sequence (DNA): TGTGCCACTTCCCGGGACGGGAATCAGCCCCAGCATTTT.

In this sample, this clonotype turned up many times. V gene TRBV30 combines with J gene TRBJ1-2; tentatively, D is TRBD1 (6 bases). Germline-derived CDR1 and CDR2 are GTSNPN and SVGIG (reference sequence). V was pared by 5 bases and J by 5 bases, with 18 bases between. The CDR3 sequence is 14 residues long. CDR3 region: CAWGQYFVGYGYTF. CDR3 nucleotides: TGTGCCTGGGGACAGTACTTTGTCGGGTATGGCTACACCTTC.

This clonotype came up a few times. The DNA for the CDR3 is TGTGCCAGCAGTTTACCTCAGGGACCAAACACCGGGGAGCTGTTTTTT. The encoded protein is CASSLPQGPNTGELFF. The V gene is TRBV27, the J gene TRBJ2-2; perhaps D is TRBD1 or TRBD2 (5 bases each). This CDR3 is built from 16 residues. Per the germline V gene, CDR1 is MNHEY and CDR2 is SMNVEV (reference sequence). Trimming stripped 2 bases from V and 2 bases from J, with 12 bases between.

This clonotype was detected only a few times. V gene TRBV10-3 combines with J gene TRBJ1-2, with D unclear. The germline gives CDR1 ENHRY, CDR2 SYGVKD. This CDR3 contains 15 residues. V was trimmed by 9 bases and J by 0 bases, leaving 17 bases between them. The CDR3 DNA follows: TGTGCCATAAGATCGGGCGTAAACCCTAACTATGGCTACACCTTC. Encoded protein: CAIRSGVNPNYGYTF.

In this sample, this clonotype turned up many times. The chain is built from TRBV10-3 and TRBJ1-1; D is perhaps TRBD1 (6 bases). The ends were cut back, 10 bases at V and 2 bases at J, with 17 bases in the middle. The V gene's germline CDR1 is ENHRY and CDR2 SYGVKD. The CDR3 length is 14 residues. The CDR3 region is CATSVGATNTEAFF. The CDR3, as DNA: TGTGCCACTTCCGTGGGGGCAACAAACACTGAAGCTTTCTTT.

This clonotype was found many times. V gene TRBV7-9 combines with J gene TRBJ1-4; no clear D gene. The V gene's germline CDR1 is SEHNR and CDR2 FQNEAQ (reference sequence). The CDR3 is 15 residues long. V was trimmed by 3 bases and J by 7 bases, leaving 15 bases between them. Here the CDR3 DNA reads TGTGCCAGCAGCTTTGGATCCTTGTATAGTGAAAAACTGTTTTTT. Its translation is CASSFGSLYSEKLFF. The complete variable domain, with remaining parts taken from reference TRBV7-9 and TRBJ1-4, reads DTGVSQNPRHKITKRGQNVTFRCDPISEHNRLYWYRQTLGQGPEFLTYFQNEAQLEKSRLLSDRFSAERPKGSFSTLEIQRTEQGDSAMYLCASSFGSLYSEKLFFGSGTQLSVL.